This is a list of T cell receptor beta chains from one sample in a study of blood T cell repertoires in COVID-19. The data were produced by immunoSEQ multiplex PCR, yet TCRdb's version contains in-frame clones alone and is incomplete. The sample includes hundreds of thousands of clones, nearly 90% of them seen just once. The specimen sequenced was peripheral blood. The origin of the receptors is a young man with active or convalescent COVID-19. The CDR3 runs from the conserved cysteine through the conserved F or W. The D gene is left open where the match is weak. Clone size is not always given. Where it is, it says once, few, many or a class for expanded clones.

>TRBJ1-2|-|TRBV29-1|-
TGCAGCGTTTCCGGACATGGCTATGGCTACACCTTC
CSVSGHGYGYTF
>TRBJ2-5|TRBD1|TRBV27|-
TGTGCCAGCAGTCGAGGGACAGGGGGCGAAGAGACCCAGTACTTC
CASSRGTGGEETQYF
>TRBJ1-5|-|TRBV7-9|-
TGTGCCAGCAGCTTCGGTGGTGCAGGTAGCAATCAGCCCCAGCATTTT
CASSFGGAGSNQPQHF
>TRBJ1-2|TRBD1|TRBV5-1|-
TGCGCCAGCAGCTTGGGACAGGGGGCGGGCTATGGCTACACCTTC
CASSLGQGAGYGYTF
>TRBJ1-2|-|TRBV21-1|-
TGTGCCAGCAGCAGACGGATCCGGGACAGGGATCCCATAGCAGGTGGCTACACCTTC
CASSRRIRDRDPIAGGYTF
>TRBJ1-3|-|TRBV5-4|-
TGTGCCAGCAGCTTGGGGGCACCCGCAGCTGGAAACACCATATATTTT
CASSLGAPAAGNTIYF
>TRBJ1-4|-|TRBV14|-
TGTGCCAGCAGCCAAGATGACAGTTACAATGAAAAACTGTTTTTT
CASSQDDSYNEKLFF
>TRBJ2-2|TRBD1|TRBV19|-
TGTGCCACCCGACAGGGGAACACCGGGGAGCTGTTTTTT
CATRQGNTGELFF
>TRBJ2-7|TRBD1|TRBV6-1|few
TGTGCCAGCAGTGAAGCTTCTGGACAGGGGGCTGGGGAGCAGTACTTC
CASSEASGQGAGEQYF
>TRBJ1-6|TRBD1|TRBV19|many
TGTGCCAGTACGGGGACAGGAATCAATTCACCCCTCCACTTT
CASTGTGINSPLHF
>TRBJ2-1|-|TRBV19|-
TGTGCCAGTAGTATGCTAGGGAGCTACAATGAGCAGTTCTTC
CASSMLGSYNEQFF
>TRBJ1-5|TRBD1|TRBV2|-
TGTGCCAGCAGGGGGGACAGGGGGAGCAATCAGCCCCAGCATTTT
CASRGDRGSNQPQHF
>TRBJ2-1|TRBD1|TRBV10-3|-
TGTGCCATCACTCCGGGACAGCACAATGAGCAGTTCTTC
CAITPGQHNEQFF
>TRBJ2-7|-|TRBV11-2|-
TGTGCCAGCAGCTTATCCGGAGGGACCTACGAGCAGTACTTC
CASSLSGGTYEQYF
>TRBJ1-3|-|TRBV4-1|-
TGCGCCAGCAGCCAAGATTTCGTCTCTGGAAACACCATATATTTT
CASSQDFVSGNTIYF
>TRBJ1-2|-|TRBV29-1|-
TGCAGCGTTGTCGATCCGGCGGTGAGTAGCATGTATGGCTACACCTTC
CSVVDPAVSSMYGYTF
>TRBJ1-1|-|TRBV7-3|-
TGTGCCAGCAGCTTATACAAGAACACTGAAGCTTTCTTT
CASSLYKNTEAFF
>TRBJ1-3|-|TRBV6-5|once
TGTGCCAGCAGTTATGGACAGCAACTCTCTGGAAACACCATATATTTT
CASSYGQQLSGNTIYF
>TRBJ2-5|TRBD2|TRBV5-1|-
TGCGCCAGCAGCTTTGGTAATAGCGGGAGGGGAGAGACCCAGTACTTC
CASSFGNSGRGETQYF
>TRBJ1-4|-|TRBV5-1|-
TGCGCCAGCAGCTTCCAAGCGGTCCAAGGTGAAAAACTGTTTTTT
CASSFQAVQGEKLFF
>TRBJ2-2|TRBD2|TRBV4-2|-
TGTGCCAGCAGCAGGTGGTCGGGGGGGGAAACCGGGGAGCTGTTTTTT
CASSRWSGGETGELFF
>TRBJ2-7|-|TRBV15|-
TGTGCCACCAGCAGTGGGGGCACAGAAGGCTACGAGCAGTACTTC
CATSSGGTEGYEQYF
>TRBJ1-5|-|TRBV4-3|-
TGCGCCAGCAGCCAAGAGCAGAACCAAAATCAGCCCCAGCATTTT
CASSQEQNQNQPQHF
>TRBJ2-7|-|TRBV12-5|-
TGTGCTAGTGGTTTGGTACAGGGATCGACGGATGCTCACTTC
CASGLVQGSTDAHF
>TRBJ2-1|TRBD2|TRBV2|-
TGTGCCAGCAGGCCGACTAGCGGGGTTGTTAATGAGCAGTTCTTC
CASRPTSGVVNEQFF
>TRBJ2-1|TRBD2|TRBV5-6|-
TGTGCCAGCAGCTCCTCACTAGCGGGGAAATCCTACAATGAGCAGTTCTTC
CASSSSLAGKSYNEQFF
>TRBJ2-7|-|TRBV5-5|once
TGTGCCAGCAGCGTACTAACCGGAAACCCCTACGAGCAGTACTTC
CASSVLTGNPYEQYF
>TRBJ1-4|-|TRBV5-1|-
TGCGCCAGCAGCCCGGGGGGGACCGAAAATGAAAAACTGTTTTTT
CASSPGGTENEKLFF
>TRBJ2-3|-|TRBV5-5|once
TGTGCCAGCAGCCACAGACTAGTCACAGATACGCAGTATTTT
CASSHRLVTDTQYF
>TRBJ1-2|-|TRBV7-8|-
TGTGCCAGCAGCTTAAAGGCTAACGGAGACGGCTATGGCTACACCTTC
CASSLKANGDGYGYTF
>TRBJ2-3|-|TRBV11-2|-
TGTGCCAGCAGCACTCGGACAGACGTAGGAGATACGCAGTATTTT
CASSTRTDVGDTQYF
>TRBJ2-5|-|TRBV4-1|-
TGCGCCAGCAGCCCACGTGATCGGGGGGAGACCCAGTACTTC
CASSPRDRGETQYF
>TRBJ2-5|TRBD2|TRBV11-2|-
TGTGCCAGCAGCTCGGGACTAGCGGAGCAAGAGACCCAGTACTTC
CASSSGLAEQETQYF
>TRBJ2-5|TRBD1|TRBV13|-
TGTGCCAGCAGCCCACAAAACGACAGGGGTGGGACCCAGTACTTC
CASSPQNDRGGTQYF
>TRBJ2-3|-|TRBV25-1|once
TGTGCCAGCCGAGAGAGGGGAGGGGGAGGTACGCAGTATTTT
CASRERGGGGTQYF
>TRBJ2-7|TRBD1|TRBV5-6|few
TGTGCCAGCAGGTCAGGGGGCTCCTACGAGCAGTACTTC
CASRSGGSYEQYF
>TRBJ2-1|-|TRBV11-2|-
TGTGCCAGCAGCTCCCCTTTAGCGAGCTCCTACAATGAGCAGTTCTTC
CASSSPLASSYNEQFF
>TRBJ2-7|-|TRBV29-1|-
TGCAGCGTCACGACAGCCTACGAGCAGTACTTC
CSVTTAYEQYF
>TRBJ1-5|TRBD1|TRBV7-9|-
TGTGCCAGCAGCTTAGGACAGGGGGCTCAGCCCCAGCATTTT
CASSLGQGAQPQHF
>TRBJ1-2|-|TRBV9|-
TGTGCCAGCAGCCCCGCGACAGTCCATGGCTACACCTTC
CASSPATVHGYTF
>TRBJ2-1|TRBD2|TRBV7-9|-
TGTGCCAGCAGCTCCGGGACTAGCGGGGGGAGACCCTACAATGAGCAGTTCTTC
CASSSGTSGGRPYNEQFF
>TRBJ1-3|TRBD1|TRBV9|-
TGTGCCAGCAGCGTACTCCTGGACAGGGGTAATGGAAACACCATATATTTT
CASSVLLDRGNGNTIYF
>TRBJ1-2|TRBD1|TRBV15|-
TGTGCCACCAGCAGTCCTGTAGCGACAGACAGGGGCCCAGCTAACTATGGCTACACCTTC
CATSSPVATDRGPANYGYTF
>TRBJ1-5|-|TRBV6-2/TRBV6-3|-
TGTGCCAGCAGCTTCGCACAGGACAATCAGCCCCAGCATTTT
CASSFAQDNQPQHF
>TRBJ1-6|TRBD1|TRBV9|-
TGTGCCAGCAGCCCCGGGGACAGGGGCGGTTCACCCCTCCACTTT
CASSPGDRGGSPLHF
>TRBJ1-6|-|TRBV15|-
TGTGCCACCAGCAGGTTGACTGATAATTCACCCCTCCACTTT
CATSRLTDNSPLHF
>TRBJ2-1|-|TRBV9|-
TGTGCCAGCAGCGTAGAACAGTACAATGAGCAGTTCTTC
CASSVEQYNEQFF
>TRBJ1-3|-|TRBV11-2|-
TGTGCCAGCAGCTTGGGCAGGGGCTCTGGAAACACCATATATTTT
CASSLGRGSGNTIYF
>TRBJ2-3|-|TRBV9|-
TGTGCCAGCAGCGTAGGGCTAGTTTCCACAGATACGCAGTATTTT
CASSVGLVSTDTQYF
>TRBJ1-5|-|TRBV7-2|-
TGTGCCAGCAGCTTAGCATTTATATATCAGCCCCAGCATTTT
CASSLAFIYQPQHF
>TRBJ2-5|TRBD1|TRBV7-9|-
TGTGCCAGCAGTAGACAGGGGAACAGGGAGACCCAGTACTTC
CASSRQGNRETQYF
>TRBJ1-1|-|TRBV2|once
TGTGCCAGCAGTGATATGGGCATGGTCACTGAAGCTTTCTTT
CASSDMGMVTEAFF
>TRBJ2-1|-|TRBV7-6|-
TGTGCCAGCAGCTTAGGCCAAGGGGGCTCCTACAATGAGCAGTTCTTC
CASSLGQGGSYNEQFF
>TRBJ2-1|TRBD1|TRBV7-2|-
TGTGCCAGCAGCCCGAGCCACAGGGGCCCACCGCAGTTCTTC
CASSPSHRGPPQFF
>TRBJ2-3|-|TRBV11-3|-
TGTGCCAGCAGCTTAGGGGATGGGGGGACGCAGTATTTT
CASSLGDGGTQYF
>TRBJ2-1|-|TRBV7-2|once
TGTGCCAGCAGCTTAGGGAGGGGCCTCTCCGATGAGCAGTTCTTC
CASSLGRGLSDEQFF
>TRBJ1-2|TRBD1|TRBV5-6|-
TGTGCCAGCAGCTTGGGGACAGGGGGCGTTAGTTCGCATGGCTACACCTTC
CASSLGTGGVSSHGYTF